The rows below give T cell receptor beta chains drawn from one sample of a study of blood T cell repertoires in COVID-19. The assay was immunoSEQ multiplex PCR, and TCRdb's table has in-frame clones only and misses some. The sample records around 65,000 clones, around 80% being singletons. The sample was peripheral blood. Receptor source: a human donor in a cohort sampled during active COVID-19. CDR3s include the opening cysteine and the closing phenylalanine or tryptophan. A D gene is named only where the DNA matches it firmly. Expanded clones get a size class; other rows say once, few or many, or leave the size out.

V gene: TRBV7-2
D gene: NA
clone size: NA
J gene: TRBJ2-7
CDR3 DNA: TGTGCCAGCAGTCCCTCCCACTCCGAAGTCGAGCAGTACTTC
CDR3 protein: CASSPSHSEVEQYF

V gene: TRBV27
D gene: NA
clone size: NA
J gene: TRBJ2-7
CDR3 DNA: TGTGCCAGCAGTTTAGCAGGGGAGGGTTACGAGCAGTACTTC
CDR3 protein: CASSLAGEGYEQYF

V gene: TRBV13
D gene: TRBD1
clone size: NA
J gene: TRBJ1-2
CDR3 DNA: TGTGCCAGCAGCTTATCTGGACAGGGGGTAAAGAATGGCTACACCTTC
CDR3 protein: CASSLSGQGVKNGYTF

V gene: TRBV2
D gene: NA
clone size: NA
J gene: TRBJ2-3
CDR3 DNA: TGTGCCAGCGTCGGGCAGGGAACAGATACGCAGTATTTT
CDR3 protein: CASVGQGTDTQYF

V gene: TRBV19
D gene: NA
clone size: NA
J gene: TRBJ1-5
CDR3 DNA: TGTGCCAGTAGCACGGACAGCCTTCAGCCCCAGCATTTT
CDR3 protein: CASSTDSLQPQHF

V gene: TRBV7-9
D gene: TRBD1
clone size: NA
J gene: TRBJ2-7
CDR3 DNA: TGTGCCAGCCAAAAAATCCAGGGGGCGCGCCGTGAGCAGTACTTC
CDR3 protein: CASQKIQGARREQYF

V gene: TRBV27
D gene: TRBD1
clone size: NA
J gene: TRBJ1-2
CDR3 DNA: TGTGCCAGCAGTTTATTGCCCGGGCAGGGGGCGGATGGCTACACCTTC
CDR3 protein: CASSLLPGQGADGYTF

V gene: TRBV6-6
D gene: TRBD2
clone size: NA
J gene: TRBJ2-7
CDR3 DNA: TGTGCCAGCAGTTTACTCGGGGGGTCCTACGAGCAGTACTTC
CDR3 protein: CASSLLGGSYEQYF

V gene: TRBV9
D gene: TRBD1
clone size: NA
J gene: TRBJ2-3
CDR3 DNA: TGTGCCAGCAGCTCGCGGACAGGGGGTTTAGGCCCCACAGATACGCAGTATTTT
CDR3 protein: CASSSRTGGLGPTDTQYF

V gene: TRBV19
D gene: TRBD2
clone size: NA
J gene: TRBJ2-1
CDR3 DNA: TGTGCCAGTTCCCCCCGGCTAGCGGGCTCCTACAATGAGCAGTTCTTC
CDR3 protein: CASSPRLAGSYNEQFF

V gene: TRBV18
D gene: TRBD1
clone size: NA
J gene: TRBJ1-1
CDR3 DNA: TGTGCCAGCTCACGGGACAGACAGAACACTGAAGCTTTCTTT
CDR3 protein: CASSRDRQNTEAFF

V gene: TRBV2
D gene: NA
clone size: NA
J gene: TRBJ2-6
CDR3 DNA: TGTGCCAGCAGTGAAGGGAGCCATGCCATGGGTGCCTCTGGGTCCGGGGCCAACGTCCTGACTTTC
CDR3 protein: CASSEGSHAMGASGSGANVLTF

V gene: TRBV18
D gene: NA
clone size: NA
J gene: TRBJ1-2
CDR3 DNA: TGTGCCAGCTCACCACCGCAGGGGCGGTATGGCTACACCTTC
CDR3 protein: CASSPPQGRYGYTF

V gene: TRBV6-2/TRBV6-3
D gene: TRBD1
clone size: NA
J gene: TRBJ2-7
CDR3 DNA: TGTGCCAGCAGTTACTCCGGACAGGGGTTCTACGAGCAGTACTTC
CDR3 protein: CASSYSGQGFYEQYF

V gene: TRBV7-2
D gene: NA
clone size: NA
J gene: TRBJ2-3
CDR3 DNA: TGTGCCAGCAGCTTAACTGGCACAGATACGCAGTATTTT
CDR3 protein: CASSLTGTDTQYF

V gene: TRBV24-1
D gene: NA
clone size: NA
J gene: TRBJ2-3
CDR3 DNA: TGTGCCACCAGTGATCACGGCCAGGGCACAGATACGCAGTATTTT
CDR3 protein: CATSDHGQGTDTQYF

V gene: TRBV7-9
D gene: NA
clone size: medium-sized
J gene: TRBJ1-2
CDR3 DNA: TGTGCCAGCCCCCCGGACGGGGTAAACTATGGCTACACCTTC
CDR3 protein: CASPPDGVNYGYTF

V gene: TRBV5-4
D gene: TRBD2
clone size: NA
J gene: TRBJ2-5
CDR3 DNA: TGTGCCAGCAGCTTGAGGGAGGGCCTCGGGGAGACCCAGTACTTC
CDR3 protein: CASSLREGLGETQYF

V gene: TRBV28
D gene: NA
clone size: few
J gene: TRBJ1-5
CDR3 DNA: TGTGCCAGCAGTTTAGGGCCTGGCAATCAGCCCCAGCATTTT
CDR3 protein: CASSLGPGNQPQHF

V gene: TRBV9
D gene: NA
clone size: NA
J gene: TRBJ2-1
CDR3 DNA: TGTGCCAGCAGCGTACGCGACAGTAACTACAATGAGCAGTTCTTC
CDR3 protein: CASSVRDSNYNEQFF

V gene: TRBV2
D gene: NA
clone size: NA
J gene: TRBJ2-7
CDR3 DNA: TGTGCCAGCGGGGCCGGGACACCGAAACCCTACGAGCAGTACTTC
CDR3 protein: CASGAGTPKPYEQYF

V gene: TRBV5-4
D gene: TRBD2
clone size: NA
J gene: TRBJ2-7
CDR3 DNA: TGTGCCAGCCGGGCAGCGGGAGGGATGGCGGACGAGCAGTACTTC
CDR3 protein: CASRAAGGMADEQYF

V gene: TRBV9
D gene: NA
clone size: few
J gene: TRBJ1-5
CDR3 DNA: TGTGCCAGCAGCGTAGGCTATAGCAATCAGCCCCAGCATTTT
CDR3 protein: CASSVGYSNQPQHF

V gene: TRBV7-2
D gene: NA
clone size: NA
J gene: TRBJ2-5
CDR3 DNA: TGTGCCAGCAGCTTAGGGGGGGTCGTCGGGACCCAGTACTTC
CDR3 protein: CASSLGGVVGTQYF

V gene: TRBV6-2/TRBV6-3
D gene: TRBD2
clone size: NA
J gene: TRBJ2-3
CDR3 DNA: TGTGCCAGCAGTCGCCGGGCCGTATTCTCACTAGCGGGACCCACAGATACGCAGTATTTT
CDR3 protein: CASSRRAVFSLAGPTDTQYF

V gene: TRBV5-4
D gene: NA
clone size: NA
J gene: TRBJ1-6
CDR3 DNA: TGTGCCAGCAGCTTGGCCGGGGTGGGTAATTCACCCCTCCACTTT
CDR3 protein: CASSLAGVGNSPLHF

V gene: TRBV10-3
D gene: NA
clone size: NA
J gene: TRBJ2-7
CDR3 DNA: TGTGCCACCCGAGGGAGGTTAAACTACGAGCAGTACTTC
CDR3 protein: CATRGRLNYEQYF

V gene: TRBV5-6
D gene: TRBD1
clone size: NA
J gene: TRBJ1-1
CDR3 DNA: TGTGCCAGCAGCTTGGCCCGGGGACAGCGGACGATGAACACTGAAGCTTTCTTT
CDR3 protein: CASSLARGQRTMNTEAFF

V gene: TRBV4-2
D gene: NA
clone size: NA
J gene: TRBJ1-1
CDR3 DNA: TGTGCCAGCAGCCAAGATCCGGCCTACCAGGACACTGAAGCTTTCTTT
CDR3 protein: CASSQDPAYQDTEAFF

V gene: TRBV4-1
D gene: TRBD1
clone size: NA
J gene: TRBJ2-7
CDR3 DNA: TGCGCCAGCAGCCAGGTGGAACAGGGGCCATTTTACTCCTACGAGCAGTACTTC
CDR3 protein: CASSQVEQGPFYSYEQYF

V gene: TRBV2
D gene: NA
clone size: NA
J gene: TRBJ2-3
CDR3 DNA: TGTGCCAGGAAGCTGTCTTCCAACACAGATACGCAGTATTTT
CDR3 protein: CARKLSSNTDTQYF

V gene: TRBV19
D gene: TRBD1
clone size: many
J gene: TRBJ1-1
CDR3 DNA: TGTGCCAGTAGTATGGAGGGACAGGTGGGCACTGAAGCTTTCTTT
CDR3 protein: CASSMEGQVGTEAFF

V gene: TRBV7-2
D gene: TRBD2
clone size: NA
J gene: TRBJ2-3
CDR3 DNA: TGTGCCAGCAGCCCCCGACTAGCGGGAGGGAGGAATACGCAGTATTTT
CDR3 protein: CASSPRLAGGRNTQYF

V gene: TRBV14
D gene: NA
clone size: NA
J gene: TRBJ1-4
CDR3 DNA: TGTGCCAGCAGCCGCGACCACAGTGGAGGGGCAACTAATGAAAAACTGTTTTTT
CDR3 protein: CASSRDHSGGATNEKLFF

V gene: TRBV6-4
D gene: NA
clone size: once
J gene: TRBJ2-3
CDR3 DNA: TGTGCCAGCAGTGACTCTGCGTATCATACGCAGTATTTT
CDR3 protein: CASSDSAYHTQYF

V gene: TRBV4-1
D gene: NA
clone size: NA
J gene: TRBJ2-3
CDR3 DNA: TGCGCCAGCAGCCCTGAAGGAGAGTGGGGCACAGATACGCAGTATTTT
CDR3 protein: CASSPEGEWGTDTQYF

V gene: TRBV29-1
D gene: TRBD1
clone size: NA
J gene: TRBJ2-2
CDR3 DNA: TGCAGCTATCCGACAGGGTGGGACACCGGGGAGCTGTTTTTT
CDR3 protein: CSYPTGWDTGELFF

V gene: TRBV4-1
D gene: NA
clone size: NA
J gene: TRBJ2-1
CDR3 DNA: TGCGCCAGCAGCCAAGCGGGGAGAACCCTCAATGAGCAGTTCTTC
CDR3 protein: CASSQAGRTLNEQFF

V gene: TRBV28
D gene: TRBD1
clone size: NA
J gene: TRBJ2-1
CDR3 DNA: TGTGCCAGCAGTATAATTCCCACGAGGGACAGGACTATTTACAATGAGCAGTTCTTC
CDR3 protein: CASSIIPTRDRTIYNEQFF

V gene: TRBV19
D gene: TRBD2
clone size: NA
J gene: TRBJ2-1
CDR3 DNA: TGTGCCAGTAGTATGGGACTAGCGGAGTACAATGAGCAGTTCTTC
CDR3 protein: CASSMGLAEYNEQFF

V gene: TRBV6-5
D gene: TRBD1
clone size: NA
J gene: TRBJ2-7
CDR3 DNA: TGTGCCAGCAGTCTGACAGGGGTCGAGCAGTACTTC
CDR3 protein: CASSLTGVEQYF

V gene: TRBV18
D gene: TRBD2
clone size: few
J gene: TRBJ2-1
CDR3 DNA: TGTGCCAGCTCACCAGGGCTAGCGGGACGGAATGAGCAGTTCTTC
CDR3 protein: CASSPGLAGRNEQFF

V gene: TRBV7-8
D gene: NA
clone size: NA
J gene: TRBJ2-1
CDR3 DNA: TGTGCCAGCAGCCTAGGGACTTCGGGTGAGCAGTTCTTC
CDR3 protein: CASSLGTSGEQFF

V gene: TRBV7-6
D gene: NA
clone size: NA
J gene: TRBJ2-3
CDR3 DNA: TGTGCCAGCAGCTCCGTAAGCACAGATACGCAGTATTTT
CDR3 protein: CASSSVSTDTQYF

V gene: TRBV21-1
D gene: NA
clone size: NA
J gene: TRBJ2-2
CDR3 DNA: TGTGCCGGACTAGCGGGAGGGGACACCGGGGAGCTGTTTTTT
CDR3 protein: CAGLAGGDTGELFF

V gene: TRBV27
D gene: TRBD1
clone size: NA
J gene: TRBJ2-3
CDR3 DNA: TGTGCCAGCAGTCCCGGGACAGGGGCGACAGATACGCAGTATTTT
CDR3 protein: CASSPGTGATDTQYF

V gene: TRBV5-1
D gene: NA
clone size: few
J gene: TRBJ1-2
CDR3 DNA: TGCGCCAGCAGCTTGGGGACAGAGGTCTATGGCTACACCTTC
CDR3 protein: CASSLGTEVYGYTF

V gene: TRBV6-1
D gene: TRBD1
clone size: NA
J gene: TRBJ2-7
CDR3 DNA: TGTGCCAGCAGTGAACTCGGGACAGGCTCCTACGAGCAGTACTTC
CDR3 protein: CASSELGTGSYEQYF

V gene: TRBV27
D gene: NA
clone size: NA
J gene: TRBJ1-1
CDR3 DNA: TGTGCCAGCAGCCCGAGGAGGAGGGATTTGACTGAAGCTTTCTTT
CDR3 protein: CASSPRRRDLTEAFF

V gene: TRBV15
D gene: TRBD1
clone size: few
J gene: TRBJ1-1
CDR3 DNA: TGTGCCACCAGCAGGGGACAGCCCGGCGGCACTGAAGCTTTCTTT
CDR3 protein: CATSRGQPGGTEAFF

V gene: TRBV6-2/TRBV6-3
D gene: TRBD1
clone size: few
J gene: TRBJ1-5
CDR3 DNA: TGTGCCAGCAGTTCCGGGACAGGGGTGAATCAGCCCCAGCATTTT
CDR3 protein: CASSSGTGVNQPQHF

V gene: TRBV28
D gene: NA
clone size: NA
J gene: TRBJ1-1
CDR3 DNA: TGTGCCAGCAGTTTGGGGGGAGGAGAAGCTTTCTTT
CDR3 protein: CASSLGGGEAFF